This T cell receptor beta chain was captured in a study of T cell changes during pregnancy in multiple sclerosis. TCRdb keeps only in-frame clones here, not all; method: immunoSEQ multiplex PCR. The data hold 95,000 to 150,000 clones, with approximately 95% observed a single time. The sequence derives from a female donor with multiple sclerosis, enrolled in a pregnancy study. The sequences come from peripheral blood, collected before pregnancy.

The CDR3 sequence is CASSSQGMEDSPLHF. As DNA, the CDR3 is TGTGCCAGCAGCTCTCAGGGGATGGAGGATTCACCCCTCCACTTT. The chain has TRBV11-1 and TRBJ1-6; perhaps TRBD1 as D (6 bases). This CDR3 has 15 amino acids. V was shortened by 4 bases and J by 8 bases, with 15 bases between the two germline ends. Germline CDR1 reads SGHAT; CDR2 reads FQDESV (reference sequence). The full variable domain, rest sourced from reference TRBV11-1 and TRBJ1-6, is EAEVAQSPRYKITEKSQAVAFWCDPISGHATLYWYRQILGQGPELLVQFQDESVVDDSQLPKDRFSAERLKGVDSTLKIQPAELGDSAMYLCASSSQGMEDSPLHFGNGTRLTVT.